The source of this T cell receptor (beta chain) is a study of monozygotic twins with inflammatory bowel disease. CDR1 is DFQATT and CDR2 is SNEGSKA in the germline V gene (reference sequence). The CDR3 length is 12 residues. One entry per CDR3 protein, without DNA, is what TCRdb gives after re-calling the 5' RACE reads. This sample's table reports approximately 400,000 distinct CDR3 sequences. The sequencing sample was made of blood. This clonotype was obtained from a human donor with ulcerative colitis or Crohn's disease, or a healthy co-twin of an affected twin (not recorded which). The chain links TRBV20-1 to TRBJ1-5. The CDR3 here is CSARASNQPQHF.